The 5 T cell receptor beta chains presented below share a single source sample, sequenced in a study of identical twins. TCRdb reprocessed the 5' RACE reads via MiXCR and lists one record per CDR3 protein. The sample holds about 810,000 distinct CDR3 sequences, approximately 13% seen once. The sample was also linked to a second study, of yellow fever vaccine responses in identical twins.

Sequenced: PBMCs. The receptors stem from a woman younger than 35 in good health.

The table lists this clonotype with a few counts. The rearrangement links TRBV12-3 or TRBV12-4 to TRBJ2-7, with D possibly matching TRBD1 (5 bases). V was pared by 6 bases and J by 3 bases, with 9 bases between. The CDR3 sequence is 12 residues long. The CDR3 protein is CASSRQLYEQYF. For the CDR3, the DNA is TGTGCCAGCAGCCGACAGCTCTACGAGCAGTACTTC.

The V gene is TRBV20-1, the J gene TRBJ1-6; D ambiguous. The germline V and J ends were trimmed by 4 bases and 6 bases, with 16 bases remaining between them. Germline V lookup: CDR1 DFQATT, CDR2 SNEGSKA (reference sequence). The CDR3 runs 15 residues. The CDR3: CSAKDTVFRNSPLHF. CDR3 DNA: TGCAGTGCTAAAGACACGGTTTTCCGTAATTCACCCCTCCACTTT.

This clonotype was seen a few times. The chain is built from TRBV10-3 and TRBJ2-7, with D hard to call. The germline V gene has CDR1 ENHRY and CDR2 SYGVKD. V shed 3 bases and J shed 7 bases, with 16 bases lying between them. The length of the CDR3 is 14 residues. The DNA for the CDR3 is TGTGCCATCAGTGAACCGGGTTCCCTTGGGGAGCAGTACTTC. As protein: CAISEPGSLGEQYF.

The rearrangement joins TRBV12-3 or TRBV12-4 to TRBJ2-7; D remains unclear. Trimming cost V 1 base and J 2 bases, with 15 bases left between them. The CDR3 totals 16 residues. CDR3 DNA sequence: TGTGCCAGCAGTTTAGGGGGAACGGCTGCCCCCTACGAGCAGTACTTC. This encodes CASSLGGTAAPYEQYF.

This clonotype was seen a few times. Germline is not matched at one junction end, which may reflect a read error. The chain recombines TRBV4-1 with TRBJ2-1; TRBD2 matches at 11 bases. The CDR3 extends over 19 amino acids. The V gene's germline CDR1 is MGHRA and CDR2 YSYEKL. The CDR3 sequence is CASSKETGLADQAYNEQFF. The CDR3 nucleotides are TGCGCCAGCAGCAAAGAGACGGGACTAGCGGACCAAGCCTACAATGAGCAGTTCTTC.